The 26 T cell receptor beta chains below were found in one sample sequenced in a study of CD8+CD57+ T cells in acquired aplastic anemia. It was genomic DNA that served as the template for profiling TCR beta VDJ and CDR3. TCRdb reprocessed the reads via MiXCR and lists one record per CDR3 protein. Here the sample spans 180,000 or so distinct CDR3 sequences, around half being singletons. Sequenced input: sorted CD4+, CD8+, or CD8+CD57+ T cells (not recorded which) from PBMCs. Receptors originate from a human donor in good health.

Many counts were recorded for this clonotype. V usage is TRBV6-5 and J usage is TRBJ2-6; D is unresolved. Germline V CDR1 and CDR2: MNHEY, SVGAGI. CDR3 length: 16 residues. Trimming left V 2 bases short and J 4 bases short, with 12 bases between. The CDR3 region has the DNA TGTGCCAGCAGTTACGGGTCCCGGGCCGGGGCCAACGTCCTGACTTTC. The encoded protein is CASSYGSRAGANVLTF.

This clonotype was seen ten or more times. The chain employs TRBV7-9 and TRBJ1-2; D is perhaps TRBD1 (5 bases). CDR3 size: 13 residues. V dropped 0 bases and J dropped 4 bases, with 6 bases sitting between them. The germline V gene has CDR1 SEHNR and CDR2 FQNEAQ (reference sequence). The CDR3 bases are TGTGCCAGCAGCTTAGCGACAGCCTATGGCTACACCTTC. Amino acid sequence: CASSLATAYGYTF.

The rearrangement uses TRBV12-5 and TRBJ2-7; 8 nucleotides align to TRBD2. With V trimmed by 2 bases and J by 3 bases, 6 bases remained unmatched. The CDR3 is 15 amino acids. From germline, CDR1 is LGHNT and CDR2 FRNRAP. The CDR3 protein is CASGLTGLVGYEQYF. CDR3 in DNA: TGTGCTAGTGGTTTGACGGGACTAGTAGGCTACGAGCAGTACTTC.

The CDR3 sequence: CSAVGGGAGMVNEQFF. The CDR3 DNA is TGCAGTGCTGTGGGGGGAGGAGCGGGTATGGTCAATGAGCAGTTCTTC. The genes are TRBV20-1 and TRBJ2-1; possible D gene TRBD2, 6 bases. Germline assignment: CDR1 DFQATT and CDR2 SNEGSKA (reference sequence). There are 16 residues in the CDR3. V was clipped by 5 bases and J by 6 bases, with 23 bases between them.

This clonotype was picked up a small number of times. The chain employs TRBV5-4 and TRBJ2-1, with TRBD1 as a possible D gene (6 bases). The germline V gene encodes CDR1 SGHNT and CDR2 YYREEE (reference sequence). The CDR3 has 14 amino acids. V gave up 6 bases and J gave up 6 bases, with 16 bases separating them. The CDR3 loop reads CASTMDSQSNEQFF. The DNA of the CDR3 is TGTGCCAGCACCATGGACAGCCAGTCCAATGAGCAGTTCTTC.

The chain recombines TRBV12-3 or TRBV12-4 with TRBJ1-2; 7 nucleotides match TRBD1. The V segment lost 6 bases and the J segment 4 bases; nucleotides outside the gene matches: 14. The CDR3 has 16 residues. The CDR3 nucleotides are TGTGCCAGCAGCCGCGGACAGGTCCGGAGTGTCTATGGCTACACCTTC. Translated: CASSRGQVRSVYGYTF.

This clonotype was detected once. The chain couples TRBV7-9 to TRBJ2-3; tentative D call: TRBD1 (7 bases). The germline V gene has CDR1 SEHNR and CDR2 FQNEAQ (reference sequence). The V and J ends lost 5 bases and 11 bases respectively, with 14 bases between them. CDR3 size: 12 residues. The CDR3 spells CASSQRQGGQYF. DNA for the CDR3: TGTGCCAGCAGCCAGCGACAGGGAGGGCAGTATTTT.

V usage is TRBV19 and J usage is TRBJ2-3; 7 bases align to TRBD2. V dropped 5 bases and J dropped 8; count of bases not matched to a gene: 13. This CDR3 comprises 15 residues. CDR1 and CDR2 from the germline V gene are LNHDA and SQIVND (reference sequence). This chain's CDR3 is CASSREGLQLSTQYF. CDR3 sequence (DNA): TGTGCCAGTAGTCGTGAGGGACTACAGCTCAGTACGCAGTATTTT.

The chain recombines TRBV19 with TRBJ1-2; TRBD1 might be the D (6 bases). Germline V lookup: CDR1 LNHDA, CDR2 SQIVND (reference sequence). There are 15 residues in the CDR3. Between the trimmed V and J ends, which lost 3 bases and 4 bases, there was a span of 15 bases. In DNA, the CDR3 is TGTGCCAGTAGTATCGCCAGGGGTTATGGCTATGGCTACACCTTC. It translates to CASSIARGYGYGYTF.

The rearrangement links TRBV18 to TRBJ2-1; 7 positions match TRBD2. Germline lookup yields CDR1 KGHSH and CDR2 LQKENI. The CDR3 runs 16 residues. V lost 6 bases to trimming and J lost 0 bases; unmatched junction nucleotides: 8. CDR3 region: CASSRVGEGSYNEQFF. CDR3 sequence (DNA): TGTGCCAGCTCCCGCGTGGGGGAGGGCTCCTACAATGAGCAGTTCTTC. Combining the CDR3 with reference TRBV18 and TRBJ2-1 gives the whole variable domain NAGVMQNPRHLVRRRGQEARLRCSPMKGHSHVYWYRQLPEEGLKFMVYLQKENIIDESGMPKERFSAEFPKEGPSILRIQQVVRGDSAAYFCASSRVGEGSYNEQFFGPGTRLTVL.

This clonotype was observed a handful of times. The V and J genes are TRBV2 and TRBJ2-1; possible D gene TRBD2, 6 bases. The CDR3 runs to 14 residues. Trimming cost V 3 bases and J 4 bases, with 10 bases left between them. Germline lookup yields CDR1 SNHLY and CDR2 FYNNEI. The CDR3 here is CASSDGGAYNEQFF. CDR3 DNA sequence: TGTGCCAGCAGTGACGGGGGAGCATACAATGAGCAGTTCTTC.

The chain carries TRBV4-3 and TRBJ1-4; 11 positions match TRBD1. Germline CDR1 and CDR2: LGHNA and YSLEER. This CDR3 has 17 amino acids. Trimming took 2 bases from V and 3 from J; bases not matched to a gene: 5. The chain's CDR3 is CASSQYGQGAANEKLFF. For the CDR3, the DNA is TGCGCCAGCAGCCAATACGGACAGGGGGCGGCTAATGAAAAACTGTTTTTT.

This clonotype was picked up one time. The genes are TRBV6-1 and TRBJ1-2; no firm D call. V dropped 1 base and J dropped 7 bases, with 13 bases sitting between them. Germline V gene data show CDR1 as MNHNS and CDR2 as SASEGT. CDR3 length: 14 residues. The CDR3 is CASSEVRVSGGYTF. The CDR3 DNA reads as TGTGCCAGCAGTGAAGTTCGGGTGTCGGGTGGCTACACCTTC.

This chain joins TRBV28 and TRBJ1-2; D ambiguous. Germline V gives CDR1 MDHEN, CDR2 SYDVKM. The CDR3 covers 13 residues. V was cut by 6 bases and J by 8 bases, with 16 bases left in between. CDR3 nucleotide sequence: TGTGCCAGCAGGGACCCATTCAAGGAGGGCTACACCTTC. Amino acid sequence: CASRDPFKEGYTF.

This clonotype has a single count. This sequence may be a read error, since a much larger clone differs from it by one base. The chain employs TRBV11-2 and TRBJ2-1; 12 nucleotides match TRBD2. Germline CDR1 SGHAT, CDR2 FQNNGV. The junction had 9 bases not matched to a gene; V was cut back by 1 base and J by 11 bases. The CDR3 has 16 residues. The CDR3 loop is CASSLGASGRVNKQFF. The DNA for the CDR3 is TGTGCCAGCAGCTTAGGAGCTAGCGGGAGGGTTAATAAGCAGTTCTTC.

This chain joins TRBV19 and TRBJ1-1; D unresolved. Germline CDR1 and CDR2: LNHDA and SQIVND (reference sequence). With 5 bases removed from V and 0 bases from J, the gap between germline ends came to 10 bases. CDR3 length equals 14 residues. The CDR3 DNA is TGTGCCAGTAGTTATGCCGGTATGAACACTGAAGCTTTCTTT. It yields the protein CASSYAGMNTEAFF.

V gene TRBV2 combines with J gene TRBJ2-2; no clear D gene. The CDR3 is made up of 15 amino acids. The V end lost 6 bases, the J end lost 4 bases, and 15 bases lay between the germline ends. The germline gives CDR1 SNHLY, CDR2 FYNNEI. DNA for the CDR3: TGTGCCAGCAGCGTAGAACTGGGCCCCACCGGGGAGCTGTTTTTT. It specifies CASSVELGPTGELFF.

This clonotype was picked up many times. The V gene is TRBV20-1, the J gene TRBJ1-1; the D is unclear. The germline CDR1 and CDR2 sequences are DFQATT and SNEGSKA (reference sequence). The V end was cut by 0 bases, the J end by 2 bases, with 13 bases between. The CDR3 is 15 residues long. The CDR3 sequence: CSARDAMGSNTEAFF. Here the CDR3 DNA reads TGCAGTGCTAGAGATGCTATGGGCAGTAACACTGAAGCTTTCTTT.

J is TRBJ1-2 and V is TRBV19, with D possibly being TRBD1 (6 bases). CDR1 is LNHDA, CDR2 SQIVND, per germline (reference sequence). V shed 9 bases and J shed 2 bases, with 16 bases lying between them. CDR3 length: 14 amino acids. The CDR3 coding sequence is TGTGCCAGCAGCGGGGACAAGTGGAACTATGGCTACACCTTC. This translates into CASSGDKWNYGYTF.

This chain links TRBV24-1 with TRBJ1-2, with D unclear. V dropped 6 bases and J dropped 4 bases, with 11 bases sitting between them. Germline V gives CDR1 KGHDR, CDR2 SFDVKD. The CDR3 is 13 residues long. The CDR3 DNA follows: TGTGCCACCAGTCCGGCCATCGGCTATGGCTACACCTTC. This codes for CATSPAIGYGYTF.

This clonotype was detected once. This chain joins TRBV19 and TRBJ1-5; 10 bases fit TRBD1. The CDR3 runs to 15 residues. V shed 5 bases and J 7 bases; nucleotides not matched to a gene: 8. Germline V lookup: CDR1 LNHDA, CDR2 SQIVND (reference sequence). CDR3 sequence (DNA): TGTGCCAGTAGTGCCCAGGACAGGGGGAAACAGCCCCAGCATTTT. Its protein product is CASSAQDRGKQPQHF.

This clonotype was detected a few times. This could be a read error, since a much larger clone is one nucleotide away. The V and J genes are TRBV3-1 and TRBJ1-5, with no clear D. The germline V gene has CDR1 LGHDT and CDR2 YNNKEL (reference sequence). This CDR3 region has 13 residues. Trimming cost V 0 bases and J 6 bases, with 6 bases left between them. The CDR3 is CASSQDRVQPQHF. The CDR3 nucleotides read TGTGCCAGCAGCCAAGATCGGGTTCAGCCCCAGCATTTT.

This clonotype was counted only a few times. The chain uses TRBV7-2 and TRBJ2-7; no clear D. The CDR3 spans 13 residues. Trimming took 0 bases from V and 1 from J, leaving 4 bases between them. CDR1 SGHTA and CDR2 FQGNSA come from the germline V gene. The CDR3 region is CASSLAQSYEQYF. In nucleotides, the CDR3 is TGTGCCAGCAGCTTAGCACAGTCCTACGAGCAGTACTTC. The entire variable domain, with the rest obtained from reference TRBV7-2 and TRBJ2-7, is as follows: GAGVSQSPSNKVTEKGKDVELRCDPISGHTALYWYRQSLGQGLEFLIYFQGNSAPDKSGLPSDRFSAERTGGSVSTLTIQRTQQEDSAVYLCASSLAQSYEQYFGPGTRLTVT.

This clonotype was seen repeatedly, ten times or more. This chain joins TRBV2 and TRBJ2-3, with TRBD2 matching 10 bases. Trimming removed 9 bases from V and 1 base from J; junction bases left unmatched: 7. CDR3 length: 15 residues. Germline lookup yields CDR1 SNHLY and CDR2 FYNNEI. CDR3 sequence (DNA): TGTGCCAGGACTAGCGGGCCGGGTCGCACAGATACGCAGTATTTT. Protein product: CARTSGPGRTDTQYF.

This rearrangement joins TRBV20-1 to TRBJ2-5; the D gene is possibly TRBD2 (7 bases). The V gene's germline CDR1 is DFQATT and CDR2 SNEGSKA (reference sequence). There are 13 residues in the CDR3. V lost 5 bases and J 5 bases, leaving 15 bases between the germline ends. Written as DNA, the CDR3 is TGCAGTGCTGGGGGAGGGGGGCGCGAGACCCAGTACTTC. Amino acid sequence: CSAGGGGRETQYF.

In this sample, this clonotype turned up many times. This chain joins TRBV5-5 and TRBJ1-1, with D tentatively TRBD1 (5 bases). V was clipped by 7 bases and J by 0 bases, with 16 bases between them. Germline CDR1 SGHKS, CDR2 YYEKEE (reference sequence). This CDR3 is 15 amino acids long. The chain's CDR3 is CASHPRQYLNTEAFF. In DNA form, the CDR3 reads TGTGCCAGCCACCCCCGACAGTACTTGAACACTGAAGCTTTCTTT.